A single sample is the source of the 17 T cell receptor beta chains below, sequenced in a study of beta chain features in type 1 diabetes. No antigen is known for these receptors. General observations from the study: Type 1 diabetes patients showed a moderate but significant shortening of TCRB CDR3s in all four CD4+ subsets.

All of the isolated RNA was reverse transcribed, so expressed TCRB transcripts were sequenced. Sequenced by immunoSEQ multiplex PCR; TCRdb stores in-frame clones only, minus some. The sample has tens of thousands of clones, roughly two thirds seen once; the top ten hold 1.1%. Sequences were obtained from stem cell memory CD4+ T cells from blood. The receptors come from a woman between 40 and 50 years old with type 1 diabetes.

CDR3 region: CASSQQGEGGYTF. In DNA, the CDR3 is TGTGCCAGCAGTCAACAGGGTGAGGGTGGCTACACCTTC. The genes are TRBV6-6 and TRBJ1-2; D is perhaps TRBD1 (6 bases). The germline gives CDR1 MNHNY, CDR2 SVGAGI (reference sequence). With 5 bases removed from V and 7 bases from J, the gap between germline ends came to 14 bases. This CDR3 is built from 13 residues.

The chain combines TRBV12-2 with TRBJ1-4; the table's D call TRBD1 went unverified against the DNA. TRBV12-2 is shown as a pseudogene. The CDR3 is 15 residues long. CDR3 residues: CASRLAQGSIEKLFF. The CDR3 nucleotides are TGTGCAAGTCGCTTAGCGCAGGGAAGCATTGAAAAACTGTTTTTT.

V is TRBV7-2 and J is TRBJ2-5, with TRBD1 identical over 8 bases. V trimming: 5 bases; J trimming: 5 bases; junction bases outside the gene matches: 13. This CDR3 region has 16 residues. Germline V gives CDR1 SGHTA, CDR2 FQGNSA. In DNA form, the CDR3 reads TGTGCCAGCAGCGCAAACCAGGGGGCGTTGGGGGAGACCCAGTACTTC. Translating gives CASSANQGALGETQYF.

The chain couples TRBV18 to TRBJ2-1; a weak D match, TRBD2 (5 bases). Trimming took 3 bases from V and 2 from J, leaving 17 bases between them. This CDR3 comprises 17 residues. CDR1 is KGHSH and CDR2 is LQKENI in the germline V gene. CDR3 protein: CASSPGVPAFPYNEQFF. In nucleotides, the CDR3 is TGTGCCAGCTCACCGGGAGTACCCGCATTCCCCTACAATGAGCAGTTCTTC.

CDR3 in amino acids: CASTTTQGMNTEAFF. In DNA, the CDR3 is TGTGCCAGCACCACCACTCAGGGCATGAACACTGAAGCTTTCTTT. The chain recombines TRBV5-4 with TRBJ1-1, with D perhaps TRBD1 (5 bases). Per the germline V gene, CDR1 is SGHNT and CDR2 is YYREEE (reference sequence). V lost 6 bases, J lost 0 bases, and 15 bases lay in between. The CDR3 length is 15 residues.

CDR3 DNA sequence: TGTGCCAGCAGTTCCGGACTAGCGGGAGCGGGGGATGAGCAGTTCTTC. It specifies CASSSGLAGAGDEQFF. The chain carries TRBV7-2 and TRBJ2-1; 13 bases fit TRBD2. This CDR3 spans 16 amino acids. J lost 8 bases, V lost 6 bases, and 10 bases had no gene match. Per germline, CDR1 SGHTA and CDR2 FQGNSA.

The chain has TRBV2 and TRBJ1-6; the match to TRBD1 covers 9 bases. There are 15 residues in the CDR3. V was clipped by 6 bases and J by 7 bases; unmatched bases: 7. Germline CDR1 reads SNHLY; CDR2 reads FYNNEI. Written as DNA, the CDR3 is TGTGCCAGCAGGCGGGGACAGGGTGGGAATTCACCCCTCCACTTT. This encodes CASRRGQGGNSPLHF.

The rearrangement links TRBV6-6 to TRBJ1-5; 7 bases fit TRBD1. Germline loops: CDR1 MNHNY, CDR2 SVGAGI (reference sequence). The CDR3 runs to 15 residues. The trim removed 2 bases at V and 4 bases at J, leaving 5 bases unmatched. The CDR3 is CASSYSGTENQPQHF. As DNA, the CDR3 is TGTGCCAGCAGTTACAGTGGGACAGAGAATCAGCCCCAGCATTTT.

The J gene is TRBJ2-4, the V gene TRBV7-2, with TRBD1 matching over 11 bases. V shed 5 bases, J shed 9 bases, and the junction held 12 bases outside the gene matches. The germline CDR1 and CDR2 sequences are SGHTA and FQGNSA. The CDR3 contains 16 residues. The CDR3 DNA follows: TGTGCCAGCAGCCAAGGGACAGGGGGGAGATCGAGCATTCAGTACTTC. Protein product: CASSQGTGGRSSIQYF.

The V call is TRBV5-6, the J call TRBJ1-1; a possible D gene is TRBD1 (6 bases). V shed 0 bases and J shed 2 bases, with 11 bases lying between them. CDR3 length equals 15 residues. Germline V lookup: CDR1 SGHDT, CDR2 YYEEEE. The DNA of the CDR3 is TGTGCCAGCAGCTTGGGGACAGCCAGTAACACTGAAGCTTTCTTT. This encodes CASSLGTASNTEAFF. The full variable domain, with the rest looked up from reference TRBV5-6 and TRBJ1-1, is DAGVTQSPTHLIKTRGQQVTLRCSPKSGHDTVSWYQQALGQGPQFIFQYYEEEERQRGNFPDRFSGHQFPNYSSELNVNALLLGDSALYLCASSLGTASNTEAFFGQGTRLTVV.

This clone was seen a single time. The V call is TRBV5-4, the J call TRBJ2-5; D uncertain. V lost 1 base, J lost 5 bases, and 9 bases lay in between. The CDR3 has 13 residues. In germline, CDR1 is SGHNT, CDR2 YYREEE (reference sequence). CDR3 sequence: CASSLYSAETQYF. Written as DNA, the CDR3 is TGTGCCAGCAGCTTGTACTCTGCGGAGACCCAGTACTTC.

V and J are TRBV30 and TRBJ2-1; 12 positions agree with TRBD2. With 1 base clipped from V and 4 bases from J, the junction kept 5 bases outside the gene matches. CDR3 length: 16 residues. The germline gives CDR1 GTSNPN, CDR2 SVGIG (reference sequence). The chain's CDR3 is CAWSDLLAGGYNEQFF. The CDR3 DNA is TGTGCCTGGAGTGACCTCCTAGCGGGAGGGTACAATGAGCAGTTCTTC.

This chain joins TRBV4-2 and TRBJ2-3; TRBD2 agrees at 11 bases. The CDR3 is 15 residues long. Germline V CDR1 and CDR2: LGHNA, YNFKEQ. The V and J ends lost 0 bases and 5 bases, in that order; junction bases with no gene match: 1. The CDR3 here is CASSQDGTSGDTQYF. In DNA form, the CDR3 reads TGTGCCAGCAGCCAAGATGGGACTAGCGGAGATACGCAGTATTTT.

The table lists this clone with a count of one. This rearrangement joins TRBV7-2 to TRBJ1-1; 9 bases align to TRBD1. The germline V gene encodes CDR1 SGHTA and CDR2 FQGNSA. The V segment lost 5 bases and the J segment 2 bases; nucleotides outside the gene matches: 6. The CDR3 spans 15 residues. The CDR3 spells CASSQQGALNTEAFF. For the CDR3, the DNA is TGTGCCAGCAGCCAACAGGGGGCGCTTAACACTGAAGCTTTCTTT.

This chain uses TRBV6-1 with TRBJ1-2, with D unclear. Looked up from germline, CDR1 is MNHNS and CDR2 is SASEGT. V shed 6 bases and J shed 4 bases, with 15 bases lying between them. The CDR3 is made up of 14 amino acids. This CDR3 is CASRKLSSFYGYTF. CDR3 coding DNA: TGTGCCAGCAGGAAGTTGAGTTCTTTCTATGGCTACACCTTC.

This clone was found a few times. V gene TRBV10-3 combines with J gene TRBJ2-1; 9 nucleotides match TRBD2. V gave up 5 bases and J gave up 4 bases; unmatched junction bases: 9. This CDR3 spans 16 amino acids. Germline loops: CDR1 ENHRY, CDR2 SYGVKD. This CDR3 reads CAISFLAGVSYNEQFF. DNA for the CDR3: TGTGCCATCAGTTTCTTAGCGGGGGTATCATACAATGAGCAGTTCTTC.

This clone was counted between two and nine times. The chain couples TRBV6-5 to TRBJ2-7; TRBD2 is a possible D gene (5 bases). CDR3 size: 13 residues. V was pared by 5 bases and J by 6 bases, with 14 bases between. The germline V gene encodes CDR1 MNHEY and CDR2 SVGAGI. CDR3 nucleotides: TGTGCCAGCAGTCTGAGGGATCGAGGCGAGCAGTACTTC. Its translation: CASSLRDRGEQYF.